This T cell receptor beta chain emerged from a study of STAT5B mutations in CD4+ large granular lymphocyte leukemia. Method: immunoSEQ multiplex PCR; TCRdb's copy keeps in-frame clones and lacks some. Of some 21,000 clones detected, about 71% appear once; the ten largest clones hold about 4.3%. Germline CDR1 reads LNHDA; CDR2 reads SQIVND (reference sequence). This CDR3 region has 15 residues. Trimming took 1 base from V and 2 from J; bases not matched to a gene: 1. The chain has TRBV19 and TRBJ2-3, with 9 nucleotides matching TRBD2. The source is a human donor in good health. Sequenced input: CD4+ T cells from blood buffy coats. The CDR3, as DNA: TGTGCCAGTAGTATAGGCGGGAGGGCCACAGATACGCAGTATTTT. It specifies CASSIGGRATDTQYF. The full variable domain, with the rest looked up from reference TRBV19 and TRBJ2-3, is DGGITQSPKYLFRKEGQNVTLSCEQNLNHDAMYWYRQDPGQGLRLIYYSQIVNDFQKGDIAEGYSVSREKKESFPLTVTSAQKNPTAFYLCASSIGGRATDTQYFGPGTRLTVL.